This TCR beta chain was recorded in a study of beta chain features in type 1 diabetes. Since all of the isolated RNA was reverse transcribed, expressed TCRB transcripts were what got sequenced. The table came from immunoSEQ multiplex PCR; TCRdb's copy has only in-frame clones and leaves some out. The repertoire consists of about 130,000 clones, with nearly 9.5% occurring once and the leading ten covering around 0.7%. This clone was seen repeatedly, ten times or more. Its antigen is unidentified. Germline V gene sequence: CDR1 SQVTM, CDR2 ANQGSEA. The CDR3 has 11 residues. Between the trimmed V and J ends, which lost 7 bases and 1 base, there was a span of 7 bases. Study results and limitations: Junctions at VDJ sites from type 1 diabetes patients had fewer insertions and more deletions. Over-representation of high TCR-expressing cells was a possible consequence of cDNA sequencing.

The sample comprised central memory CD4+ T cells from blood. The sequence derives from a man aged 18 to 35 in good health. The chain links TRBV29-1 to TRBJ1-1, with D unclear. Here the CDR3 DNA reads TGCAGCGCAGGTCGGAACACTGAAGCTTTCTTT. This gives the protein CSAGRNTEAFF.